A single sample is the source of the 20 T cell receptor beta chains below, sequenced in a study of Graves' ophthalmopathy and Graves' hyperthyroidism. Using RNA transcripts, the TCR beta CDR3 regions were amplified. HTBI primers were used in a first-round RT-PCR, which preceded a second-round multiplex PCR. TCRdb itself ran the multiplex PCR reads through MiXCR, one entry per CDR3 protein. The table includes about 400,000 distinct CDR3 sequences, approximately 21% detected once. Sequencing used peripheral blood. All receptors derive from a woman in her late teens or twenties with stable Graves' hyperthyroidism.

In its sample, this clonotype was seen many times. The chain links TRBV29-1 to TRBJ1-1; 9 bases are a match to TRBD1. CDR3 size: 13 residues. Per germline, CDR1 SQVTM and CDR2 ANQGSEA. The V and J ends lost 7 bases and 4 bases, in that order; junction bases with no gene match: 7. Here the CDR3 reads CSGEDRGRTEAFF. CDR3 DNA sequence: TGCAGCGGGGAGGACAGGGGACGCACTGAAGCTTTCTTT.

The J gene is TRBJ1-1, the V gene TRBV7-8; D might be TRBD1 (6 bases). Germline V lookup: CDR1 SGHVS, CDR2 FQNEAQ. The CDR3 is 15 residues long. V was clipped by 3 bases and J by 1 base, with 12 bases between them. CDR3 nucleotides: TGTGCCAGCAGCTTTGCAGGGGCAGGGAACACTGAAGCTTTCTTT. Its protein is CASSFAGAGNTEAFF.

This clonotype appeared many times. This chain links TRBV25-1 with TRBJ2-7; 12 positions agree with TRBD1. CDR1 is MGHDK and CDR2 is SYGVNS in the germline V gene. This CDR3 is 14 amino acids long. Trimming cost V 6 bases and J 6 bases; bases outside gene matches: 6. The CDR3 reads CASRDRDRGREQYF. The CDR3 DNA is TGTGCCAGCAGGGACCGGGACAGGGGGCGCGAGCAGTACTTC.

The sample holds many counts of this clonotype. Here the CDR3 DNA reads TGTGCCAGCAGAGAGGCAGGGGGCTCCGAGCAGTACTTC. It codes for CASREAGGSEQYF. The chain couples TRBV12-3 or TRBV12-4 to TRBJ2-7, with TRBD1 matching 8 bases. V shed 6 bases, J shed 6 bases, and the junction held 7 bases outside the gene matches. The CDR3 runs to 13 residues.

V is TRBV12-3 or TRBV12-4 and J is TRBJ2-7; D is unresolved. Trimming removed 5 bases at V and 7 bases at J, with 12 bases between. This CDR3 has 12 amino acids. The CDR3 DNA is TGTGCCAGCAGTCACGAGGTAGGGGAGCAGTACTTC. This encodes CASSHEVGEQYF.

The chain recombines TRBV11-2 with TRBJ2-2; unclear D gene. The V and J ends lost 3 bases and 1 base respectively, with 6 bases between them. The CDR3 length is 14 residues. Germline V gene lookup returns CDR1 SGHAT and CDR2 FQNNGV. The CDR3 spells CASSLKRNTGELFF. In DNA form, the CDR3 reads TGTGCCAGCAGCTTGAAACGGAACACCGGGGAGCTGTTTTTT.

This clonotype was seen at least ten times. The V gene is TRBV7-9, the J gene TRBJ1-5; 8 bases are a match to TRBD1. The CDR3 has 15 residues. Germline lookup yields CDR1 SEHNR and CDR2 FQNEAQ (reference sequence). The V segment lost 5 bases and the J segment 5 bases; nucleotides outside the gene matches: 8. The chain's CDR3 is CASSSGTGPHQPQHF. In nucleotides, the CDR3 is TGTGCCAGCAGCAGCGGGACAGGTCCCCATCAGCCCCAGCATTTT.

This clonotype was counted many times. The rearrangement uses TRBV15 and TRBJ1-2; the D gene is possibly TRBD1 (6 bases). V shed 5 bases and J shed 4 bases, with 20 bases lying between them. CDR1 is LNHNV and CDR2 is YYDKDF in the germline V gene (reference sequence). The CDR3 loop spans 16 amino acids. Here the CDR3 reads CATSPLGGDTAYGYTF. In DNA form, the CDR3 reads TGTGCCACCAGCCCACTCGGGGGCGATACCGCCTATGGCTACACCTTC.

V usage is TRBV12-3 or TRBV12-4 and J usage is TRBJ2-7; D may be TRBD1 (5 bases). The V end lost 1 base, the J end lost 2 bases, and 9 bases lay between the germline ends. The CDR3 length is 14 residues. Written as DNA, the CDR3 is TGTGCCAGCAGTTTAGTGGACACCGCCTACGAGCAGTACTTC. This translates into CASSLVDTAYEQYF.

V is TRBV6-5 and J is TRBJ2-7; TRBD2 matches 8 bases. After removal of 0 bases from V and 5 bases from J, the junction contained 3 bases not matched to a gene. Germline V gene sequence: CDR1 MNHEY, CDR2 SVGAGI. This CDR3 spans 14 amino acids. For the CDR3, the DNA is TGTGCCAGCAGTTACTCGGCGGGGGGCGACGAGCAGTACTTC. Protein: CASSYSAGGDEQYF.

To note about this clonotype: The CDR3 does not end in the conserved phenylalanine or tryptophan, so this is likely a read error. The J gene is TRBJ2-7, the V gene TRBV28; 12 bases are a match to TRBD2. The ends lost 3 bases at V and 7 bases at J; junction bases unmatched: 10. The CDR3 runs 16 residues. CDR1 and CDR2 (germline): MDHEN, SYDVKM. DNA for the CDR3: TGTGCCAGCAGTTTTGAATGGCTAGCGGGAGGGTGGGAGCAGTACTTG. This gives the protein CASSFEWLAGGWEQYL.

This clonotype has at least ten counts. The chain carries TRBV4-2 and TRBJ1-5; D remains unclear. V was cut by 1 base and J by 5 bases, with 21 bases left in between. CDR1 is LGHNA, CDR2 YNFKEQ, per germline. This CDR3 has 18 residues. The CDR3 loop reads CASSQGGRADHADQPQHF. DNA of the CDR3: TGTGCCAGCAGCCAAGGTGGAAGGGCGGACCATGCGGATCAGCCCCAGCATTTT.

This clonotype was seen repeatedly, ten times or more. V gene TRBV20-1 combines with J gene TRBJ1-1, with no clear D. Germline CDR1 and CDR2: DFQATT and SNEGSKA (reference sequence). The CDR3 consists of 13 residues. V dropped 6 bases and J dropped 0 bases, with 11 bases sitting between them. The CDR3 DNA sequence: TGCAGTGCCAACGGAAATTTGAACACTGAAGCTTTCTTT. This sequence encodes CSANGNLNTEAFF.

This clonotype occurred many times. The chain combines TRBV25-1 with TRBJ2-7; D is unresolved. The germline V gene has CDR1 MGHDK and CDR2 SYGVNS. Trimming took 3 bases from V and 0 from J, leaving 12 bases between them. There are 15 residues in the CDR3. CDR3 loop: CASSEAGRSSYEQYF. As DNA, the CDR3 is TGTGCCAGCAGTGAGGCCGGGCGGTCCTCCTACGAGCAGTACTTC.

This clonotype was picked up many times. The gene calls are TRBV11-2 and TRBJ1-1; D gene ambiguous. Germline V CDR1 and CDR2: SGHAT, FQNNGV. This CDR3 region has 13 residues. Trimming took 3 bases from V and 3 from J, leaving 8 bases between them. DNA for the CDR3: TGTGCCAGCAGCTTCCTGGGGTACACTGAAGCTTTCTTT. It specifies CASSFLGYTEAFF.

The J gene is TRBJ1-1, the V gene TRBV29-1; 9 positions agree with TRBD1. Trimming took 5 bases from V and 5 from J; bases not matched to a gene: 12. The CDR3 runs to 15 residues. Germline V gene sequence: CDR1 SQVTM, CDR2 ANQGSEA. Here the CDR3 reads CSVSLLTGGLTEAFF. The DNA for the CDR3 is TGCAGCGTTTCTCTACTGACAGGGGGTTTAACTGAAGCTTTCTTT. Variable domain in full (rest from reference TRBV29-1 and TRBJ1-1): SAVISQKPSRDICQRGTSLTIQCQVDSQVTMMFWYRQQPGQSLTLIATANQGSEATYESGFVIDKFPISRPNLTFSTLTVSNMSPEDSSIYLCSVSLLTGGLTEAFFGQGTRLTVV.

The table lists this clonotype with a count of one. Given a much more abundant clone one base away, this may be a read error. V is TRBV5-1 and J is TRBJ2-3, with a possible D match to TRBD1 (5 bases). Germline V lookup: CDR1 SGHRS, CDR2 YFSETQ. The CDR3 extends over 15 amino acids. The CDR3: CASSLGDPGTGTQYF. The CDR3 nucleotides are TGCGCCAGCAGCTTAGGGGATCCGGGCACAGGTACGCAGTATTTT.

The chain links TRBV28 to TRBJ1-5; maybe TRBD1 (5 bases). The germline V and J ends were trimmed by 6 bases and 6 bases, with 12 bases remaining between them. Per germline, CDR1 MDHEN and CDR2 SYDVKM. CDR3 size: 13 residues. The CDR3 bases are TGTGCCAGCAGGTCCCCAGGGATTCAGCCCCAGCATTTT. Translating gives CASRSPGIQPQHF.

This clonotype came up many times. The rearrangement joins TRBV20-1 to TRBJ1-5; 7 bases agree with TRBD1. The junction had 17 bases not matched to a gene; V was cut back by 4 bases and J by 2 bases. The CDR3 has 18 amino acids. The germline CDR1 and CDR2 sequences are DFQATT and SNEGSKA (reference sequence). CDR3: CSATPSQPGGHGNQPQHF. DNA of the CDR3: TGCAGTGCTACCCCCTCCCAGCCAGGGGGGCATGGCAATCAGCCCCAGCATTTT.

The V gene is TRBV28, the J gene TRBJ1-1; no clear D. The CDR3 has 15 residues. Per the germline V gene, CDR1 is MDHEN and CDR2 is SYDVKM. V lost 6 bases, J lost 0 bases, and 14 bases lay in between. The CDR3 protein is CASRPLGRLNTEAFF. CDR3 in DNA: TGTGCCAGCAGACCCCTAGGGCGGCTGAACACTGAAGCTTTCTTT.